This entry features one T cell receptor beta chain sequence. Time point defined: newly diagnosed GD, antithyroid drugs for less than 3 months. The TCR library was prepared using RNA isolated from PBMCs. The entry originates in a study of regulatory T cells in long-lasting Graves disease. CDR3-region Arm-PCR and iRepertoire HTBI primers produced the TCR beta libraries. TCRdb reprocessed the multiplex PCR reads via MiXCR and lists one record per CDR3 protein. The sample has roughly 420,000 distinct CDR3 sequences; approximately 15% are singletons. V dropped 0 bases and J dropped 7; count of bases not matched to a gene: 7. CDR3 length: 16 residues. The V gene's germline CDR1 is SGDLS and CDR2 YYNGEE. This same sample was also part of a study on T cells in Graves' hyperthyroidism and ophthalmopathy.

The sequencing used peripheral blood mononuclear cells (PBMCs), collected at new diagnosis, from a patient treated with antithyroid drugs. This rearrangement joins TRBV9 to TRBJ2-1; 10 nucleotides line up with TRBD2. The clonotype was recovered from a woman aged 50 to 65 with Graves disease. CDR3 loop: CASSVVLAGGMNEQFF. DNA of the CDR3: TGTGCCAGCAGCGTAGTATTAGCGGGAGGAATGAATGAGCAGTTCTTC.